This TCR beta chain was retrieved from a study of blood T cell repertoires in COVID-19. Losses at the gene ends were 9 bases for V and 5 bases for J; bases not matched to a gene: 3. This CDR3 is 13 amino acids long. TCRdb's table, derived via immunoSEQ multiplex PCR, lists solely in-frame clones and lacks some. The data contain about 300,000 clones, approximately 83% of them seen just once; the ten biggest clones take up about an eighth. The chain employs TRBV12-3 or TRBV12-4 and TRBJ1-6, with 8 nucleotides matching TRBD1. The source of this sequence is a human donor in a cohort sampled during active COVID-19. Sequenced input: peripheral blood. CDR3 coding DNA: TGTGCCAGTAAGACAGGGGATAATTCACCCCTCCACTTT. Encoded protein: CASKTGDNSPLHF.